Each of the 18 T cell receptor beta chains below was sequenced from the same sample in a study of T cells expressing NK-cell markers. With the 5' RACE reads reprocessed, TCRdb shows one record per CDR3 protein and no DNA. The table for this sample gives over 350,000 distinct CDR3 sequences. Sequenced sample: blood T cells: a sorted CD56 or NKG2C T cell subset, CD4+ or CD8+ T cells, or bulk PBMC T cells (not recorded which). These receptors came from a woman in her forties or fifties in good health.

The gene calls are TRBV12-3 or TRBV12-4 and TRBJ2-2; no DNA is available, so the TRBD1 call from TCRdb remains unchecked. The CDR3 is 12 residues long. The CDR3 here is CASTLRTGELFF.

The chain couples TRBV5-4 to TRBJ1-1. Germline-derived CDR1 and CDR2 are SGHNT and YYREEE (reference sequence). The CDR3 runs to 15 residues. The chain's CDR3 is CASSFGVMGNTEAFF.

The chain is built from TRBV19 and TRBJ2-7; TCRdb's D gene call, TRBD1, goes unchecked for lack of DNA. CDR3 size: 18 residues. Germline CDR1 LNHDA, CDR2 SQIVND (reference sequence). CDR3 sequence: CASSSIKKRAGATYEQYF.

The J gene is TRBJ2-1, the V gene TRBV5-1. The CDR3 is 13 residues long. CDR1 and CDR2 from the germline V gene are SGHRS and YFSETQ. CDR3 in amino acids: CASSLKATSEQFF.

J is TRBJ2-7 and V is TRBV9; TCRdb's D call of TRBD2 is untestable without DNA. Per germline, CDR1 SGDLS and CDR2 YYNGEE. This CDR3 comprises 12 residues. The CDR3: CASGAESYEQYF.

The CDR3 region is CASSLEGPGGVQYF. The chain recombines TRBV7-6 with TRBJ2-3; TCRdb names TRBD1, which stays unverified in the absence of DNA. Germline loops: CDR1 SGHVS, CDR2 FNYEAQ. The CDR3 covers 14 residues.

CDR3: CSAREGALATNEKLFF. J is TRBJ1-4 and V is TRBV20-1; TCRdb designates TRBD1, a call that cannot be tested without DNA. CDR1 is DFQATT and CDR2 is SNEGSKA in the germline V gene (reference sequence). The CDR3 contains 16 residues.

The V gene is TRBV2, the J gene TRBJ2-3; TCRdb returns TRBD2, unconfirmable since there is no DNA. Germline CDR1 is SNHLY and CDR2 is FYNNEI. The CDR3 runs to 15 residues. The CDR3 loop is CASSGLAGVEDTQYF.

CDR3 in amino acids: CSARERQGVGNQPQHF. The rearrangement joins TRBV20-1 to TRBJ1-5; TCRdb designates TRBD1, a call that cannot be tested without DNA. Germline CDR1 DFQATT, CDR2 SNEGSKA (reference sequence). The CDR3 contains 16 residues.

The chain combines TRBV20-1 with TRBJ2-1; TCRdb gives TRBD2 as the D gene, but with no DNA this cannot be confirmed. CDR3 length: 13 residues. CDR1 and CDR2 (germline): DFQATT, SNEGSKA (reference sequence). The CDR3 loop is CSAKLRLAREQFF.

The CDR3 spells CASSQAGGTYGYTF. V and J are TRBV16 and TRBJ1-2; no DNA is available, so the TRBD1 call from TCRdb remains unchecked. This CDR3 has 14 amino acids. Germline V gene sequence: CDR1 KGHSY, CDR2 FQNENV.

The V and J genes are TRBV4-2 and TRBJ2-7; TCRdb outputs TRBD1, but without DNA this stays unchecked. Germline V gene sequence: CDR1 LGHNA, CDR2 YNFKEQ. The CDR3 has 16 amino acids. The CDR3 sequence is CASSQARQGTLYEQYF.

The chain couples TRBV27 to TRBJ2-3; as DNA is missing, the TRBD1 call by TCRdb cannot be tested. CDR1 is MNHEY, CDR2 SMNVEV, per germline (reference sequence). CDR3 length: 16 residues. CDR3 in amino acids: CASSLNGAPKPDTQYF.

The chain links TRBV20-1 to TRBJ2-2; no DNA is available, so the TRBD1 call from TCRdb remains unchecked. CDR3 length equals 14 residues. The germline gives CDR1 DFQATT, CDR2 SNEGSKA (reference sequence). Here the CDR3 reads CSVRGSGYTGELFF.

The rearrangement links TRBV27 to TRBJ2-5; the TCRdb D gene call, TRBD2, has no DNA to confirm it. Germline V gives CDR1 MNHEY, CDR2 SMNVEV (reference sequence). The CDR3 consists of 15 residues. CDR3 residues: CASSYSGSLGETQYF.

This chain links TRBV5-1 with TRBJ1-2. The CDR3 spans 14 residues. Germline-derived CDR1 and CDR2 are SGHRS and YFSETQ. CDR3: CASSLTGENYGYTF.

The rearrangement links TRBV29-1 to TRBJ2-3; checking the TCRdb D call of TRBD2 is not possible without DNA. Germline CDR1 is SQVTM and CDR2 is ANQGSEA. The CDR3 is made up of 16 amino acids. The CDR3 loop reads CSVEDLTSGRTDTQYF.

The chain links TRBV3-1 to TRBJ2-1; TCRdb calls TRBD2, which cannot be checked without DNA. This CDR3 contains 13 residues. Germline CDR1 reads LGHDT; CDR2 reads YNNKEL (reference sequence). The CDR3 reads CASKVSGIEGQFF.